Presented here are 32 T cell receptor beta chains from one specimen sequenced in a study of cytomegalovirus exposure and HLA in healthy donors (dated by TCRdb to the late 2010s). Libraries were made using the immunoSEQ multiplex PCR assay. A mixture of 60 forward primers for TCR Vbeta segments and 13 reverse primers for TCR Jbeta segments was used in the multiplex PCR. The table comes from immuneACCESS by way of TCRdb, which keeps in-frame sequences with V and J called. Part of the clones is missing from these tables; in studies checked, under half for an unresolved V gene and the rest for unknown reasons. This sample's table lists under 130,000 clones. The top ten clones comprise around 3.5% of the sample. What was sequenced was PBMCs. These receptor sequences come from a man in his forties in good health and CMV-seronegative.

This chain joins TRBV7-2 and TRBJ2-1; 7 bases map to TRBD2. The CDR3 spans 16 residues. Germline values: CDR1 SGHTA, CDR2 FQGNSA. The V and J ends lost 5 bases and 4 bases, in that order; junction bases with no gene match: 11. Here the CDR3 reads CASSLELASLYNEQFF. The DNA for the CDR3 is TGTGCCAGCAGCCTTGAACTAGCGTCTTTGTACAATGAGCAGTTCTTC.

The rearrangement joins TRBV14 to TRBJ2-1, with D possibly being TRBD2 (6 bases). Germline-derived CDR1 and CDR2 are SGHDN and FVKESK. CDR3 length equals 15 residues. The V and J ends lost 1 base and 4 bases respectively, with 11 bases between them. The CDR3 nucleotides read TGTGCCAGCAGCCAAGTCGGAGGGCTATACAATGAGCAGTTCTTC. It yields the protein CASSQVGGLYNEQFF.

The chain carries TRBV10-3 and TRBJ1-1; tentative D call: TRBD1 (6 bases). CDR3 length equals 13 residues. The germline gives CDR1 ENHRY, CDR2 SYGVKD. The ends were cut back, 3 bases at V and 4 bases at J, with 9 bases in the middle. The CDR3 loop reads CAISERGGTEAFF. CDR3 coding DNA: TGTGCCATCAGTGAAAGAGGGGGCACTGAAGCTTTCTTT.

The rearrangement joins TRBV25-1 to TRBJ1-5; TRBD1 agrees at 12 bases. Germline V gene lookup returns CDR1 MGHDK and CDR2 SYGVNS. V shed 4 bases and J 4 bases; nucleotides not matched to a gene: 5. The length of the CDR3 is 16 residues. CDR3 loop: CASSGGTGGGNQPQHF. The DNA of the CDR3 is TGTGCCAGCAGTGGCGGGACAGGGGGCGGAAATCAGCCCCAGCATTTT.

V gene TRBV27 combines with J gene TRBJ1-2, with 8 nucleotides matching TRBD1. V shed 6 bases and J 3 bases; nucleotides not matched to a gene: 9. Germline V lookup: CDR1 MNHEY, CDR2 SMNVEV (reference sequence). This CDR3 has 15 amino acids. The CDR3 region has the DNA TGTGCCAGCAGACTCACAGGGGGTAGGGACTATGGCTACACCTTC. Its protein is CASRLTGGRDYGYTF.

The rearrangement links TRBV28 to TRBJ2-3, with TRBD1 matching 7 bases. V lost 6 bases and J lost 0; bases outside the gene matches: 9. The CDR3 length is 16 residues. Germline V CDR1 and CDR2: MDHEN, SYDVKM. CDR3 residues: CASRAAGTASTDTQYF. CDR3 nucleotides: TGTGCCAGCAGAGCCGCCGGGACAGCTAGCACAGATACGCAGTATTTT.

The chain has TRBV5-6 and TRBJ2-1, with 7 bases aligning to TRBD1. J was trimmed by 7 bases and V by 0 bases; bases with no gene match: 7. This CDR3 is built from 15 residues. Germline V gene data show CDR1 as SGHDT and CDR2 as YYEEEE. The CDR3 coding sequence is TGTGCCAGCAGCTTGGGCCTGGGACAGAAGAATGAGCAGTTCTTC. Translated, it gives CASSLGLGQKNEQFF. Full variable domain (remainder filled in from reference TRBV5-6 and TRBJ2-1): DAGVTQSPTHLIKTRGQQVTLRCSPKSGHDTVSWYQQALGQGPQFIFQYYEEEERQRGNFPDRFSGHQFPNYSSELNVNALLLGDSALYLCASSLGLGQKNEQFFGPGTRLTVL.

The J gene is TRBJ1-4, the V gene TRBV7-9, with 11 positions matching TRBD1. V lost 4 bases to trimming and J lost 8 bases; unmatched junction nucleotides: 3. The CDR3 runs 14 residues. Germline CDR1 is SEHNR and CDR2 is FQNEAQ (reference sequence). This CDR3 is CASSWDRGAEKLFF. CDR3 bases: TGTGCCAGCAGCTGGGACAGGGGGGCCGAAAAACTGTTTTTT.

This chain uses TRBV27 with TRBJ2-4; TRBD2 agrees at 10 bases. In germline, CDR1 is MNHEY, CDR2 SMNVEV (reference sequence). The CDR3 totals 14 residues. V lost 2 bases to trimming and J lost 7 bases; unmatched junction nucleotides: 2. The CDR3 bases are TGTGCCAGCAGTTTACCTAGCGGGAGTAACATTCAGTACTTC. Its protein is CASSLPSGSNIQYF.

DNA of the CDR3: TGTGCCAGCAGCTTAAGAATGGACAGGGGAGGAGGGGAGCAGTACTTC. It encodes CASSLRMDRGGGEQYF. The chain uses TRBV13 and TRBJ2-7; TRBD1 agrees at 9 bases. There are 16 residues in the CDR3. CDR1 and CDR2 (germline): PRHDT, FYEKMQ (reference sequence). Losses at the gene ends were 2 bases for V and 7 bases for J; bases not matched to a gene: 12.

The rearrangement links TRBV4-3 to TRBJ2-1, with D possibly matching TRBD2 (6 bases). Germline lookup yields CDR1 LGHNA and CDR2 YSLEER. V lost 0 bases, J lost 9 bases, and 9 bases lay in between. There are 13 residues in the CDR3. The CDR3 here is CASSQDSGLEQFF. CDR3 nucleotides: TGCGCCAGCAGCCAAGATTCGGGACTTGAGCAGTTCTTC.

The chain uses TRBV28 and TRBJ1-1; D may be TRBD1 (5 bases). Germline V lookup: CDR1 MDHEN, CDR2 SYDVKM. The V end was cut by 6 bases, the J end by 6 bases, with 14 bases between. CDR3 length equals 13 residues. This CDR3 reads CASRAGGVSEAFF. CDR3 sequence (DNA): TGTGCCAGCAGGGCTGGGGGGGTCTCTGAAGCTTTCTTT.

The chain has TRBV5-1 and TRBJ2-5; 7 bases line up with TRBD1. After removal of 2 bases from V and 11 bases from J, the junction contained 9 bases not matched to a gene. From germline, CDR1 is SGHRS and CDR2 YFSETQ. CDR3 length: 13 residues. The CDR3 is CASSFTDREGQYF. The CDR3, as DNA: TGCGCCAGCAGCTTCACAGACAGGGAAGGGCAGTACTTC.

CDR3 DNA: TGTGCCACCCGAAGGGGGAGTGGCAATCAGCCCCAGCATTTT. Its translation is CATRRGSGNQPQHF. The chain couples TRBV27 to TRBJ1-5; tentatively, D is TRBD1 (6 bases). V was trimmed by 10 bases and J by 2 bases, leaving 15 bases between them. This CDR3 has 14 residues. Per germline, CDR1 MNHEY and CDR2 SMNVEV (reference sequence).

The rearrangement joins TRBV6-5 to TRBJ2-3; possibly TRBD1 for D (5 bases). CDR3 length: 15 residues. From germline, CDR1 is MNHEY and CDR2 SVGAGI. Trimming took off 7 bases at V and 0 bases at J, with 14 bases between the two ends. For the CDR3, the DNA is TGTGCCAGCATTTTGACAGACTCTAGCACAGATACGCAGTATTTT. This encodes CASILTDSSTDTQYF.

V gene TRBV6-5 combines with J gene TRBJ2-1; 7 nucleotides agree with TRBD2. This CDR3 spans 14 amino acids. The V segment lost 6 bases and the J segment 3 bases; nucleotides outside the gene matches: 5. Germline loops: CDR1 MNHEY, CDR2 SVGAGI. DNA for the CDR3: TGTGCCAGCAGAGCCGGGACTAACTACAATGAGCAGTTCTTC. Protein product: CASRAGTNYNEQFF.

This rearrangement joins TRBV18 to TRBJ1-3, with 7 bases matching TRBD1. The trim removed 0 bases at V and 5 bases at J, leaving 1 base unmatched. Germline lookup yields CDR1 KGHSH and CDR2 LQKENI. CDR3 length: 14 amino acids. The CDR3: CASSPPGQRNTIYF. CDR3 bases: TGTGCCAGCTCACCACCGGGACAGAGAAACACCATATATTTT. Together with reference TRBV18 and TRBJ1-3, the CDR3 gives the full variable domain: NAGVMQNPRHLVRRRGQEARLRCSPMKGHSHVYWYRQLPEEGLKFMVYLQKENIIDESGMPKERFSAEFPKEGPSILRIQQVVRGDSAAYFCASSPPGQRNTIYFGEGSWLTVV.

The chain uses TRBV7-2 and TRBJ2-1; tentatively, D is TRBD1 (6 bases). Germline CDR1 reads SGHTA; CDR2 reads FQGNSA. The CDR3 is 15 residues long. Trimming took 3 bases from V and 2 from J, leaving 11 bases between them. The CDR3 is CASSFSPGAYNEQFF. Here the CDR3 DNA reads TGTGCCAGCAGCTTTTCCCCAGGGGCCTACAATGAGCAGTTCTTC.

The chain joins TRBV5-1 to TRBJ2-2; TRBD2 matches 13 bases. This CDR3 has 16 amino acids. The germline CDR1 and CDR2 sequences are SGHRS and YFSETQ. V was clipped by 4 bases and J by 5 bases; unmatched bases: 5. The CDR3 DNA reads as TGCGCCAGCAGCACGACTAGCGGGAGGAGAACCGGGGAGCTGTTTTTT. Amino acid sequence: CASSTTSGRRTGELFF.

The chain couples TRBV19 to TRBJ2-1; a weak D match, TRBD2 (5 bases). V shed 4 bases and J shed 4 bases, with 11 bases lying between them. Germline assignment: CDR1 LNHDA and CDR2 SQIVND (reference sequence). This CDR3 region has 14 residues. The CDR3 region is CASSTVSGYNEQFF. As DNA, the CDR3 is TGTGCCAGTAGTACGGTGAGCGGTTACAATGAGCAGTTCTTC.

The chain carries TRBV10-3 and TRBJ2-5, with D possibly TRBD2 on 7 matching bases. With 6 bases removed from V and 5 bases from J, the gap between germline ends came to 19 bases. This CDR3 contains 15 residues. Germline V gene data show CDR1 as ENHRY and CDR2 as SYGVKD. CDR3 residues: CAIRGGGGPLETQYF. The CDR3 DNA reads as TGTGCCATCAGAGGGGGAGGGGGGCCTTTGGAGACCCAGTACTTC.

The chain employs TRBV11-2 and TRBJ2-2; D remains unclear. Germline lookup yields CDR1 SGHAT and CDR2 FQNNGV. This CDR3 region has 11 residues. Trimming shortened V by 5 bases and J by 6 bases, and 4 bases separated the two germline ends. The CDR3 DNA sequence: TGTGCCAGCAGCCGAGCCGGGGAGCTGTTTTTT. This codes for CASSRAGELFF.

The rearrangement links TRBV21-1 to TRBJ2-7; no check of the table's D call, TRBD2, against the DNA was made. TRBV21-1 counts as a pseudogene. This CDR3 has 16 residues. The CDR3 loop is CASSKGMAGATYEQYF. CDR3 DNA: TGTGCCAGCAGCAAAGGGATGGCGGGAGCGACTTACGAGCAGTACTTC.

The CDR3 protein is CASSQGTGTVPYEQYF. In DNA form, the CDR3 reads TGCGCCAGCAGCCAAGGGACAGGGACAGTTCCCTACGAGCAGTACTTC. The chain has TRBV5-1 and TRBJ2-7; 9 bases fit TRBD1. This CDR3 contains 16 residues. The germline gives CDR1 SGHRS, CDR2 YFSETQ. V dropped 4 bases and J dropped 2; count of bases not matched to a gene: 10.

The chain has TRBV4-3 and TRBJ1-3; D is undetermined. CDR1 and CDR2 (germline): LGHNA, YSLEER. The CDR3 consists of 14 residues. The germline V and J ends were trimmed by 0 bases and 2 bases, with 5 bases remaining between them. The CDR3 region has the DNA TGCGCCAGCAGCCAAGAAACGGCTGGAAACACCATATATTTT. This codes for CASSQETAGNTIYF.

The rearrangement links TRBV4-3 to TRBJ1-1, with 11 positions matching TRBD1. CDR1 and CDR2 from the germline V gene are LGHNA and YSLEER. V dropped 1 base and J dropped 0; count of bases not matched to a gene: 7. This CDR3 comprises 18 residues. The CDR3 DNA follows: TGCGCCAGCAGCCAAGGGACAGGGGGCGGGTTAATGAACACTGAAGCTTTCTTT. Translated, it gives CASSQGTGGGLMNTEAFF.

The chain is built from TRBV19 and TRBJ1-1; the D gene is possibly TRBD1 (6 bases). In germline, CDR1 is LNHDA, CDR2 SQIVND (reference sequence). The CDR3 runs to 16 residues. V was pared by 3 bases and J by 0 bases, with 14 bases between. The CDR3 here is CASSIGGASMNTEAFF. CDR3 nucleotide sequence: TGTGCCAGTAGTATCGGGGGGGCGTCAATGAACACTGAAGCTTTCTTT. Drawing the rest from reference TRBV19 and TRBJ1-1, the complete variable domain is DGGITQSPKYLFRKEGQNVTLSCEQNLNHDAMYWYRQDPGQGLRLIYYSQIVNDFQKGDIAEGYSVSREKKESFPLTVTSAQKNPTAFYLCASSIGGASMNTEAFFGQGTRLTVV.

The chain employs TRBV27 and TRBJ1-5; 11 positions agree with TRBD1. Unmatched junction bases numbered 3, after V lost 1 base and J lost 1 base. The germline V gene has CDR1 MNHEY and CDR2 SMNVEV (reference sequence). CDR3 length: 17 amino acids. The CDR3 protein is CASSLWTGGLSNQPQHF. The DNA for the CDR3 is TGTGCCAGCAGTTTATGGACAGGGGGCCTGAGCAATCAGCCCCAGCATTTT.

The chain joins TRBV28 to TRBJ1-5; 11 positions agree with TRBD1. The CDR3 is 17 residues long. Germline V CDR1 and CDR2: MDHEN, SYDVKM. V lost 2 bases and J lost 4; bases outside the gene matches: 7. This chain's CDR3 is CASSLGGTGGWNQPQHF. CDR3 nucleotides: TGTGCCAGCAGTTTAGGTGGGACAGGGGGATGGAATCAGCCCCAGCATTTT.

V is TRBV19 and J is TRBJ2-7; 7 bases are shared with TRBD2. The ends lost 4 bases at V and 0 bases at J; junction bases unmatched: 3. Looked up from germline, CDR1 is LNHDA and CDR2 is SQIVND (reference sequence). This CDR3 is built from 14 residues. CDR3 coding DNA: TGTGCCAGTAGTAGTAGCGGGTTCTCCTACGAGCAGTACTTC. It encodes CASSSSGFSYEQYF.

CDR3 sequence: CASSGTGVENNEQFF. Written as DNA, the CDR3 is TGTGCCAGCAGTGGCACGGGGGTGGAGAACAATGAGCAGTTCTTC. V and J are TRBV2 and TRBJ2-1; a weak D match, TRBD2 (6 bases). The V gene lost 4 bases and the J gene lost 5 bases, with 15 bases spanning the gap. There are 15 residues in the CDR3. Germline values: CDR1 SNHLY, CDR2 FYNNEI.

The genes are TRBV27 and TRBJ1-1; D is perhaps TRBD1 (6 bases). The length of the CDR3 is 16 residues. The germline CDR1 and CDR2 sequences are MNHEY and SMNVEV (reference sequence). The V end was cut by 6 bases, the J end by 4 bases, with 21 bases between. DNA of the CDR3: TGTGCCAGCAGACATCGACCGGACAGTGTCATCACTGAAGCTTTCTTT. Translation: CASRHRPDSVITEAFF.